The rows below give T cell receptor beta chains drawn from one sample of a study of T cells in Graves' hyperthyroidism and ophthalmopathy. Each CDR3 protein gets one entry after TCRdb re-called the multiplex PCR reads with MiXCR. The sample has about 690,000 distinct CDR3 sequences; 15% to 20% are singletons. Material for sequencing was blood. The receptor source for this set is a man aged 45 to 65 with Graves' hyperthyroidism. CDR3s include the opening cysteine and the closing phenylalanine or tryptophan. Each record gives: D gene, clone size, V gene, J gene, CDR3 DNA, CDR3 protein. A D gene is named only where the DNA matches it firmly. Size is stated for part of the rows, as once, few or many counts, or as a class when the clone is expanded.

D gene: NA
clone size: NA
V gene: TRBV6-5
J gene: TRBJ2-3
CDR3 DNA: TGTGCCAGCAGTTACCCCACCCGTGGCACAGATACGCAGTATTTT
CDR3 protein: CASSYPTRGTDTQYF

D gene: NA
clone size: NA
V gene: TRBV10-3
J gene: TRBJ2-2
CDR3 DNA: TGTGCCATCAGTGTAGGGCAGGTCGGAGGCACCGGGGAGCTGTTTTTT
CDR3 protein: CAISVGQVGGTGELFF

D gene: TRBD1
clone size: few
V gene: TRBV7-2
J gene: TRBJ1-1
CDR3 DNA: TGTGCCAGCAGCTTAGTGTGGGACAGCCTGAACACTGAAGCTTTCTTT
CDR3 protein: CASSLVWDSLNTEAFF

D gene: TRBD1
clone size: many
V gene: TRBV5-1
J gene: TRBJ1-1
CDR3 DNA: TGCGCCAGCAGCTTGCAGGGGGCTGAGGTGAACACTGAAGCTTTCTTT
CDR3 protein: CASSLQGAEVNTEAFF

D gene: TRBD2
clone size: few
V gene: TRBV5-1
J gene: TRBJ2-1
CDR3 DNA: TGCGCCAGCAGCTCGATTCAGGCTAGCGGGGGGTCCTACAATGAGCAGTTCTTC
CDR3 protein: CASSSIQASGGSYNEQFF

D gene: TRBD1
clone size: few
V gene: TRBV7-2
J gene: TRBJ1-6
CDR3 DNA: TGTGCCAGCAGCTTAGAGATGACAGGGGGGTCACCCCTCCACTTT
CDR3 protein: CASSLEMTGGSPLHF

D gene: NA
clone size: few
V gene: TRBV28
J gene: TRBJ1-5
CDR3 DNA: TGTGCCAGCAGTATCCAGGATTATAGCAATCAGCCCCAGCATTTT
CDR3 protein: CASSIQDYSNQPQHF

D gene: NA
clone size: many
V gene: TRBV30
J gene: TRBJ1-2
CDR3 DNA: TGTGCCTGGAGTGGCGATGGGAGTTGGTATGGCTACACCTTC
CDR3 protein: CAWSGDGSWYGYTF

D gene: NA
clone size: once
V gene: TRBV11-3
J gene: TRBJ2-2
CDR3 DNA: TGTGCCAGCAGCGTACGAACCACCGGGGAGCTGTTTTTT
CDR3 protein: CASSVRTTGELFF

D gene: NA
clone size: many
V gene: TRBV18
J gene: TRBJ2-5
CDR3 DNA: TGTGCCAGCTCACCATCTGGGGTTGAGACCCAGTACTTC
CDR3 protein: CASSPSGVETQYF

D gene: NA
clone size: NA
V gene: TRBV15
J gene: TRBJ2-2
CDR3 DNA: TGTGCCACCAGCAGAGGTTCCGGGACAACGAACACCGGGGAGCTGTTTTTT
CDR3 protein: CATSRGSGTTNTGELFF

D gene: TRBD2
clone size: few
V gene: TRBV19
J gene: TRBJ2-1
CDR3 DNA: TGTGCCAGTAGTATCGCTAGCGGGAGGTATGGTGAGCAGTTCTTC
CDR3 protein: CASSIASGRYGEQFF

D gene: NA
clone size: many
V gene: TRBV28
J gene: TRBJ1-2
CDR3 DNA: TGTGCCAGCAGTCGGATCCAAGGGGGTGGCTACACCTTC
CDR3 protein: CASSRIQGGGYTF

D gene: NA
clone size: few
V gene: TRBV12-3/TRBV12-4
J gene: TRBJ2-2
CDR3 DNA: TGTGCCAGCACCCTCGGACTTTACACCGGGGAGCTGTTTTTT
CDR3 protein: CASTLGLYTGELFF

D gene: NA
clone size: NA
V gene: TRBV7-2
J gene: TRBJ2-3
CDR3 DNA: TGTGCCAGCAGCTTACGCGTGGAAAGCACAGATACGCAGTATTTT
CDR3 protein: CASSLRVESTDTQYF

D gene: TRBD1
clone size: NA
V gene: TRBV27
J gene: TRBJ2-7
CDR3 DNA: TGTGCCAGCAGTCTACAGGGGTTTCGAAACTACGAGCAGTACTTC
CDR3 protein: CASSLQGFRNYEQYF

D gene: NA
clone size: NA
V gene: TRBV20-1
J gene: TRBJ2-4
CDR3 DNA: TGCAGTGCTAGAGATGATGGGACGGTGGAAAACATTCAGTACTTC
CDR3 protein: CSARDDGTVENIQYF

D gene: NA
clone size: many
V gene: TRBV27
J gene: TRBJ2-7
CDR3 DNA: TGTGCCAGCAGTTCCTCCGCGGACTCCTACGAGCAGTACTTC
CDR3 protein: CASSSSADSYEQYF

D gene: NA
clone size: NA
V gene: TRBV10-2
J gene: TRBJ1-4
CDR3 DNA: TGCGCCAGCAGTGATTCGGGCAGTCGGGAAAAACTGTTTTTT
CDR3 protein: CASSDSGSREKLFF

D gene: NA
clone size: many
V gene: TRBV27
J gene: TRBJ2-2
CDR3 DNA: TGTGCCAGCAGTTTAGGACTTACCGGGGAGCTGTTTTTT
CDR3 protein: CASSLGLTGELFF

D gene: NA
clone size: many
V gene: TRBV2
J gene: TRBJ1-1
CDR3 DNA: TGTGCCAGCAGTGAAACGTACGTCGAAGCTTTCTTT
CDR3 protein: CASSETYVEAFF

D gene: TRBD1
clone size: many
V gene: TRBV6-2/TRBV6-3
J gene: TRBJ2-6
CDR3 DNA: TGTGCCAGCAGTTACATCTCCGGACAGGGGAAAAGTAGTGCTGGGGCCAACGTCCTGACTTTC
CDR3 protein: CASSYISGQGKSSAGANVLTF

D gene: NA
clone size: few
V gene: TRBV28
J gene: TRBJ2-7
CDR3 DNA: TGTGCCAGCAGTTCGCAGGGGAGCACCTACGAGCAGTACTTC
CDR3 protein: CASSSQGSTYEQYF

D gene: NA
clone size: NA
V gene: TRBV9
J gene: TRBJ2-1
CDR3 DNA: TGTGCCAGCAGCGTAAGCGGAGAGCAGTTCTTC
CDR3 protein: CASSVSGEQFF

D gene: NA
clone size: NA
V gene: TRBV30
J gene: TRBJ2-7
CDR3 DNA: TGTGCCTGGATTAGTACGTATAGCGGTACACCCTACGAGCAGTACTTC
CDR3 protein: CAWISTYSGTPYEQYF

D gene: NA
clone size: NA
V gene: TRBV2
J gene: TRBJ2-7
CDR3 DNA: TGTGCCAGCAGTGAAGCAAAAGTGAGGGAGCAGTACTTC
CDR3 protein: CASSEAKVREQYF

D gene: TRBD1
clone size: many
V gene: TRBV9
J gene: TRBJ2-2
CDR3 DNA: TGTGCCAGCAGCGTCAACAGGGGAGCAAACACCGGGGAGCTGTTTTTT
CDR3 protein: CASSVNRGANTGELFF

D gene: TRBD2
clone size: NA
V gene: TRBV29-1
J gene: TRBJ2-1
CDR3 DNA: TGCAGCGTTCGGGGGGTTCCTAGCGGGAGTGAGAATGAGCAGTTCTTC
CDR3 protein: CSVRGVPSGSENEQFF

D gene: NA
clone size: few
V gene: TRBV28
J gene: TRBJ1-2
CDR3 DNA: TGTGCCAGCAGTTTGGGGGGCGCTTGGGGGAGCTATGGCTACACCTTC
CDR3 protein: CASSLGGAWGSYGYTF

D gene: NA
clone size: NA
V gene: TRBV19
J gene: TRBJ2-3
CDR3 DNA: TGTGCCAGTATTAGCGAAGGCACAGATACGCAGTATTTT
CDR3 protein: CASISEGTDTQYF

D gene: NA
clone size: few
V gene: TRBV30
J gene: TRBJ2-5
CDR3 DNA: TGTGCCTGGAGTGGGAGGGCCTTGTACTTC
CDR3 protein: CAWSGRALYF

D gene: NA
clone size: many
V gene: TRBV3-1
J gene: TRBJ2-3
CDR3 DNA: TGTGCCAGCAGCCAAGTTAACTCAGATACGCAGTATTTT
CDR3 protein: CASSQVNSDTQYF

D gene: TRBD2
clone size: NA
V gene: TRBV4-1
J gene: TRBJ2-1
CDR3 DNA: TGCGCCAGCAGAGCTAGCGGAGAGCAGTTCTTC
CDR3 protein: CASRASGEQFF

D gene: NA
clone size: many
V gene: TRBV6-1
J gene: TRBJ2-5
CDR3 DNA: TGTGCCAGCAGTGATGTTAGCGCCCGAAGGGAGACCCAGTACTTC
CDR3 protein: CASSDVSARRETQYF

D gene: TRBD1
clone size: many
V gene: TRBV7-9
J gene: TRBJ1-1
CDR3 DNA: TGTGCCAGCAGCTTCCAGGAGGACAGGTTCACTGAAGCTTTCTTT
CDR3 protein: CASSFQEDRFTEAFF

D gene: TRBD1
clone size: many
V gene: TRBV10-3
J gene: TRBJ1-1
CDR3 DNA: TGTGCCATCAGTCCGGGACAGGGAAACACTGAAGCTTTCTTT
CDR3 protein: CAISPGQGNTEAFF

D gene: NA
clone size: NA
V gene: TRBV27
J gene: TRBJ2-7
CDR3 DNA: TGTGCCAGCAGAACAGGTACCGAGCAGTACTTC
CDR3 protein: CASRTGTEQYF

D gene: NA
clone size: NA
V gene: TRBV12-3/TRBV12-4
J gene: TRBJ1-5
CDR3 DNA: TGTGCCAGCAGTGTAGACGGGGTGATAAATCAGCCCCAGCATTTT
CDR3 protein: CASSVDGVINQPQHF

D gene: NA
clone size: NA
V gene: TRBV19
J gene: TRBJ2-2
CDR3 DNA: TGTGCCAGTAATGGGGAAACATCGAACACCGGGGAGCTGTTTTTT
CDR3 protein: CASNGETSNTGELFF

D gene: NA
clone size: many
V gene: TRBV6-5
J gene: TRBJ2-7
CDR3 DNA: TGTGCCAGCAGTTACTCCAACCCTTCCTACGAGCAGTACTTC
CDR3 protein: CASSYSNPSYEQYF

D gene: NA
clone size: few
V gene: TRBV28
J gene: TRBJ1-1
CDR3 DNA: TGTGCCAGCAGTACTGCCACCACTGAAGCTTTCTTT
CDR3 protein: CASSTATTEAFF

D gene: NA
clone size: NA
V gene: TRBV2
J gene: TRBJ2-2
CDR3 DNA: TGTGCCAGCAGTAAGGGGACAGCGGGGACCGGGGAGCTGTTTTTT
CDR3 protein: CASSKGTAGTGELFF

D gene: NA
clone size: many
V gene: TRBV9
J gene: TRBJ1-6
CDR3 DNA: TGTGCCAGCAGCGCCTCAGGGAGCTCCTATAATTCACCCCTCCACTTT
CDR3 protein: CASSASGSSYNSPLHF

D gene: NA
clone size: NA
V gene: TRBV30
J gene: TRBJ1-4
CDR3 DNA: TGTGCCTGGAGTTTCTCTCAGAATGAAAAACTGTTTTTT
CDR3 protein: CAWSFSQNEKLFF

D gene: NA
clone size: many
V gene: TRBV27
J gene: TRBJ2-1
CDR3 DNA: TGTGCCAGCAGTTTAGGCCTAGCGTTTGGCCCCTACAATGAGCAGTTCTTC
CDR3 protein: CASSLGLAFGPYNEQFF

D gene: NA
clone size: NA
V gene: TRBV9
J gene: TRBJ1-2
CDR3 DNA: TGTGCCAGCAGCGTAGGCCCAGGCTTGGGCTATGGCTACACCTTC
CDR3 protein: CASSVGPGLGYGYTF

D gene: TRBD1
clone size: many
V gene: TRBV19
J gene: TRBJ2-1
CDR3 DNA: TGTGCCAGTAGTCCGGTAGACAGGGCCCAATTAGAGTTCTTC
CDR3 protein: CASSPVDRAQLEFF

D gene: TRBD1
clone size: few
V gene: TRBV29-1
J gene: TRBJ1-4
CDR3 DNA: TGCAGCGTTGGCGAGACAGGGGGCGAAAAACTGTTTTTT
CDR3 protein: CSVGETGGEKLFF

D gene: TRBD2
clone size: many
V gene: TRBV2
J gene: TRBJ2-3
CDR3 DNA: TGTGCCAGCCTGGGGGGGGACGGAAACACAGATACGCAGTATTTT
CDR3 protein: CASLGGDGNTDTQYF

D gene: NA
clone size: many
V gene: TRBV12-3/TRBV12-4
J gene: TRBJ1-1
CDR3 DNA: TGTGCCAGCAGTTTATGGGGTGGCAGGTGGACTGAAGCTTTCTTT
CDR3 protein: CASSLWGGRWTEAFF

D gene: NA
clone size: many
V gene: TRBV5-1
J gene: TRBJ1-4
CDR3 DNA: TGCGCCAGCAGTTATCAGGGTTCAACTAATGAAAAACTGTTTTTT
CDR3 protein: CASSYQGSTNEKLFF

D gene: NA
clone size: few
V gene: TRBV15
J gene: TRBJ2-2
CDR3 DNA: TGTGCCACCGGGTGGGGGGTCGGCACCGGGGAGCTGTTTTTT
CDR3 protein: CATGWGVGTGELFF

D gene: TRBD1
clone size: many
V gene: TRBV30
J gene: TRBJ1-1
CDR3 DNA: TGTGCCTGGAGGGGGACAGGGTTGACTGAAGCTTTCTTT
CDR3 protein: CAWRGTGLTEAFF

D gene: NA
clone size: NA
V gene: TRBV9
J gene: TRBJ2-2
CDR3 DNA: TGTGCCAGCAGCGTAGGATCGTCCACCGGGGAGCTGTTTTTT
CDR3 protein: CASSVGSSTGELFF